The 24 T cell receptor beta chains given below trace back to one sample, sequenced in a study of tumor-infiltrating lymphocytes in primary liver carcinoma. In addition to blood RNA drawn from unsorted whole blood, germline DNA was extracted. Priming with a constant-region primer yielded TCR beta cDNA from 500 ng total RNA. It was through three nested multiplex PCR rounds of slightly modified ARM-PCR that TCR beta libraries arose. The opening two PCR rounds, around 11 cycles each, paired TRBV1-TRBV30 forward primers with a C-beta reverse primer. TCRdb used MiXCR to reprocess the multiplex PCR reads, holding one entry per CDR3 protein. The sample lists fewer than 350,000 distinct CDR3 sequences; approximately 60% were seen once. The sequenced sample was peripheral blood. The receptors derive from a man aged 35-49 years with primary liver carcinoma and hepatitis B virus infection.

V and J are TRBV12-3 or TRBV12-4 and TRBJ1-2, with a tentative D call TRBD1 (5 bases). V lost 6 bases, J lost 10 bases, and 21 bases lay in between. This CDR3 spans 14 amino acids. The CDR3 DNA reads TGTGCCAGCAGCTTAAGGGACTATGCGGGTGACTACACCTTC. Translated, it gives CASSLRDYAGDYTF.

The rearrangement links TRBV30 to TRBJ2-5, with D tentatively TRBD2 (5 bases). V lost 4 bases, J lost 4 bases, and 16 bases lay in between. The germline V gene encodes CDR1 GTSNPN and CDR2 SVGIG (reference sequence). The CDR3 has 14 amino acids. The CDR3 nucleotides are TGTGCCTGGAATGGAGGTGTCCAGAGAGAGACCCAGTACTTC. This gives the protein CAWNGGVQRETQYF.

Remarks on this clonotype: The junction shows a germline mismatch at one end, possibly a read error. V gene TRBV6-5 combines with J gene TRBJ2-1, with 10 bases matching TRBD2. CDR1 and CDR2 (germline): MNHEY, SVGAGI. The CDR3 runs 15 residues. The DNA of the CDR3 is TGTGTCAGCAGCCCAGGACTAGCGGACTACAATGAGCAGTTCTTC. Translating gives CVSSPGLADYNEQFF.

This clonotype was picked up many times. The chain couples TRBV6-5 to TRBJ1-1; D perhaps matches TRBD1 (5 bases). V was pared by 4 bases and J by 4 bases, with 13 bases between. The CDR3 consists of 14 residues. The germline gives CDR1 MNHEY, CDR2 SVGAGI. The DNA of the CDR3 is TGTGCCAGCAGTTGGGAGGGGAGGGGCACTGAAGCTTTCTTT. It yields the protein CASSWEGRGTEAFF.

As to this clonotype: A read error is possible here, since a much larger clone lies one base away. This sequence joins TRBV4-1 and TRBJ2-1; D possibly uses TRBD1 or TRBD2 (6 bases each). The CDR3 runs to 16 residues. The V end was cut by 0 bases, the J end by 3 bases, with 12 bases between. Germline CDR1 and CDR2: MGHRA and YSYEKL. This CDR3 reads CASSQEGGYYYNEQFF. In DNA, the CDR3 is TGCGCCAGCAGCCAAGAAGGGGGGTACTACTACAATGAGCAGTTCTTC.

This clonotype was detected only once. A much larger clone lies a single base off, so this may be a read error. The V gene is TRBV12-3 or TRBV12-4, the J gene TRBJ1-5; the D is unclear. Between the trimmed V and J ends, which lost 10 bases and 7 bases, there was a span of 23 bases. This CDR3 comprises 15 residues. The CDR3 spells CAISPAAQANQPQHF. CDR3 DNA: TGTGCCATCAGCCCCGCAGCGCAGGCTAACCAGCCCCAGCATTTT.

The chain couples TRBV28 to TRBJ1-4; TRBD1 might be the D (5 bases). Germline V CDR1 and CDR2: MDHEN, SYDVKM. The CDR3 runs 15 residues. V was pared by 5 bases and J by 11 bases, with 21 bases between. For the CDR3, the DNA is TGTGCCAGCAGTCTCCCGGACCACGGGGGGGGGAAACTGTTTTTT. Protein sequence: CASSLPDHGGGKLFF.

J is TRBJ1-1 and V is TRBV7-9; 9 bases fit TRBD1. After removal of 5 bases from V and 3 bases from J, the junction contained 19 bases not matched to a gene. Looked up from germline, CDR1 is SEHNR and CDR2 is FQNEAQ (reference sequence). The CDR3 extends over 19 amino acids. The DNA of the CDR3 is TGTGCCAGCAGCGCAGGGGGGGCCGGGACAGGGAATCTGGACACTGAAGCTTTCTTT. This codes for CASSAGGAGTGNLDTEAFF. Complete variable domain (other parts from reference TRBV7-9 and TRBJ1-1): DTGVSQNPRHKITKRGQNVTFRCDPISEHNRLYWYRQTLGQGPEFLTYFQNEAQLEKSRLLSDRFSAERPKGSFSTLEIQRTEQGDSAMYLCASSAGGAGTGNLDTEAFFGQGTRLTVV.

About this clonotype: With a much larger clone just one base away, this may be a read error. The chain is built from TRBV4-2 and TRBJ2-7, with 10 bases aligning to TRBD2. Unmatched junction bases numbered 12, after V lost 3 bases and J lost 7 bases. CDR3 length equals 16 residues. Per the germline V gene, CDR1 is LGHNA and CDR2 is YNFKEQ. CDR3 protein: CASSHDVLAGGGEQYF. CDR3 sequence (DNA): TGTGCCAGCAGCCATGACGTGTTAGCGGGAGGAGGGGAGCAGTACTTC.

Points on this clonotype: The CDR3 does not close with the conserved phenylalanine or tryptophan, likely indicating a read error. V is TRBV11-1 and J is TRBJ2-1; no firm D call. This CDR3 spans 15 amino acids. Trimming stripped 5 bases from V and 2 bases from J, with 13 bases between. CDR1 is SGHAT and CDR2 is FQDESV in the germline V gene (reference sequence). In DNA form, the CDR3 reads TGTGCCAGCAGCGACTCCAACTCACCCTACAATGAGCAGTTCTAC. Protein: CASSDSNSPYNEQFY.

The sample holds one count of this clonotype. A much larger clone lies one base from this, so it may be a read error. The V gene is TRBV6-1, the J gene TRBJ2-3; 8 bases fit TRBD1. Per germline, CDR1 MNHNS and CDR2 SASEGT. V lost 9 bases, J lost 4 bases, and 3 bases stayed unmatched. This CDR3 is 12 amino acids long. In DNA, the CDR3 is TGTGCCAGTGGACAGGGCGCAGATACGCAGTATTTT. It specifies CASGQGADTQYF.

With respect to this clonotype: This may be a read error: a much more frequent sequence differs by one nucleotide. The chain couples TRBV12-5 to TRBJ1-2; TRBD1 might be the D (6 bases). Germline V gene sequence: CDR1 LGHNT, CDR2 FRNRAP. The CDR3 runs 16 residues. The V end lost 6 bases, the J end lost 4 bases, and 21 bases lay between the germline ends. The CDR3 sequence: CASGPSAGAALYGYTF. CDR3 bases: TGTGCTAGTGGACCTTCCGCGGGGGCTGCCCTCTATGGCTACACCTTC.

The chain recombines TRBV7-3 with TRBJ1-4; possible D gene TRBD1, 5 bases. The CDR3 has 14 amino acids. V was shortened by 5 bases and J by 2 bases, with 9 bases between the two germline ends. CDR1 SGHTA and CDR2 FQGTGA come from the germline V gene. The CDR3 DNA is TGTGCCAGCAGCCAGGGAGAGACTAATGAAAAACTGTTTTTT. Its protein product is CASSQGETNEKLFF.

This clonotype has only a few counts. The chain uses TRBV6-2 or TRBV6-3 and TRBJ2-2; 9 bases align to TRBD2. The CDR3 contains 15 residues. CDR1 and CDR2 from the germline V gene are MNHEY and SVGEGT. The junction had 6 bases not matched to a gene; V was cut back by 6 bases and J by 4 bases. CDR3 nucleotides: TGTGCCAGCAGAATTAGCGGGAGCGGCACCGGGGAGCTGTTTTTT. This gives the protein CASRISGSGTGELFF.

Points on this clonotype: At one end the junction does not follow the germline gene, possibly because of a read error. The genes are TRBV2 and TRBJ2-3; D ambiguous. Germline CDR1 and CDR2: SNHLY and FYNNEI. The CDR3 loop spans 16 amino acids. The CDR3 is CDSSELVLTPTDTQYF. The DNA for the CDR3 is TGTGACAGCAGTGAATTAGTGCTCACCCCCACAGATACGCAGTATTTT. Using reference TRBV2 and TRBJ2-3 for the parts outside the CDR3, the full variable domain is EPEVTQTPSHQVTQMGQEVILRCVPISNHLYFYWYRQILGQKVEFLVSFYNNEISEKSEIFDDQFSVERPDGSNFTLKIRSTKLEDSAMYFCDSSELVLTPTDTQYFGPGTRLTVL.

V gene TRBV4-3 combines with J gene TRBJ1-6, with TRBD1 as a possible D gene (5 bases). V dropped 9 bases and J dropped 10 bases, with 22 bases sitting between them. In germline, CDR1 is LGHNA, CDR2 YSLEER. The CDR3 runs to 15 residues. CDR3 nucleotide sequence: TGCGCCAGTAGCTCTTGGGCAGGGACCAACTCACCCCTCCACTTT. Amino acids: CASSSWAGTNSPLHF.

This clonotype was found many times. V is TRBV4-2 and J is TRBJ2-7; 8 bases align to TRBD1. The CDR3 extends over 15 amino acids. Germline V gene sequence: CDR1 LGHNA, CDR2 YNFKEQ. Trimming at V came to 1 base and at J to 2 bases, leaving 4 bases not matched to a gene. CDR3 in amino acids: CASSQALGQAYEQYF. The DNA for the CDR3 is TGTGCCAGCAGCCAAGCCCTGGGACAGGCCTACGAGCAGTACTTC.

Points on this clonotype: A much larger clone sits a single nucleotide away, making a read error possible. This chain uses TRBV4-1 with TRBJ2-3; 7 bases fit TRBD2. The junction had 8 bases not matched to a gene; V was cut back by 0 bases and J by 2 bases. This CDR3 comprises 17 residues. Looked up from germline, CDR1 is MGHRA and CDR2 is YSYEKL. The CDR3 spells CASSQETVGGHTDTQYF. The DNA of the CDR3 is TGCGCCAGCAGCCAAGAAACGGTGGGAGGGCACACAGATACGCAGTATTTT.

This clonotype appeared many times. The chain has TRBV4-3 and TRBJ2-4; no clear D gene. The CDR3 runs to 14 residues. CDR1 and CDR2 (germline): LGHNA, YSLEER. V dropped 0 bases and J dropped 6 bases, with 9 bases sitting between them. The CDR3 protein is CASSQDVSSNIQYF. CDR3 coding DNA: TGCGCCAGCAGCCAAGATGTATCGTCAAACATTCAGTACTTC.

The V gene is TRBV4-3, the J gene TRBJ1-1, with 7 bases aligning to TRBD1. This CDR3 has 13 residues. V was pared by 1 base and J by 10 bases, with 6 bases of the junction left unmatched. The germline V gene encodes CDR1 LGHNA and CDR2 YSLEER. This CDR3 reads CASSQGPYRGAFF. The CDR3 bases are TGCGCCAGCAGCCAAGGACCGTACAGGGGAGCTTTCTTT.

A word on this clonotype: Compared with germline, one end of the junction differs, possibly owing to a read error. V and J are TRBV11-2 and TRBJ2-1; perhaps TRBD2 as D (6 bases). CDR3 length: 17 residues. The germline gives CDR1 SGHAT, CDR2 FQNNGV. In nucleotides, the CDR3 is TGTGTCAGCAGCTTAGGGCGAGGACTGGGGGGCTACAATGAGCAGTTCTTC. Translating gives CVSSLGRGLGGYNEQFF. Drawing the rest from reference TRBV11-2 and TRBJ2-1, the complete variable domain is EAGVAQSPRYKIIEKRQSVAFWCNPISGHATLYWYQQILGQGPKLLIQFQNNGVVDDSQLPKDRFSAERLKGVDSTLKIQPAKLEDSAVYLCVSSLGRGLGGYNEQFFGPGTRLTVL.

With respect to this clonotype: One end of the junction does not line up with germline, which may come from a read error. J is TRBJ1-4 and V is TRBV10-3, with TRBD1 as a possible D gene (6 bases). Per the germline V gene, CDR1 is ENHRY and CDR2 is SYGVKD. This CDR3 comprises 13 residues. Here the CDR3 DNA reads TGTGCCACCAGTGATGGGGGCCGGGAAAAACTGTTTTTT. Translated, it gives CATSDGGREKLFF.

Concerning this clonotype itself: A clone one base away is much larger, so this may be a read error. The gene calls are TRBV12-3 or TRBV12-4 and TRBJ1-1; maybe TRBD1 (6 bases). The CDR3 totals 16 residues. V lost 0 bases to trimming and J lost 2 bases, with 13 bases between them. CDR3 in amino acids: CASSLALGTSNTEAFF. The CDR3 nucleotides are TGTGCCAGCAGTTTAGCGCTAGGGACAAGTAACACTGAAGCTTTCTTT.

On this clonotype: The junction differs from germline at one of its ends, possibly a read error. The gene calls are TRBV29-1 and TRBJ1-5, with D possibly matching TRBD1 (6 bases). The CDR3 runs to 12 residues. Germline V CDR1 and CDR2: SQVTM, ANQGSEA. The CDR3 sequence is CSVVGGNQPQHF. The CDR3 region has the DNA TGCAGCGTTGTGGGGGGCAATCAGCCTCAGCATTTT.